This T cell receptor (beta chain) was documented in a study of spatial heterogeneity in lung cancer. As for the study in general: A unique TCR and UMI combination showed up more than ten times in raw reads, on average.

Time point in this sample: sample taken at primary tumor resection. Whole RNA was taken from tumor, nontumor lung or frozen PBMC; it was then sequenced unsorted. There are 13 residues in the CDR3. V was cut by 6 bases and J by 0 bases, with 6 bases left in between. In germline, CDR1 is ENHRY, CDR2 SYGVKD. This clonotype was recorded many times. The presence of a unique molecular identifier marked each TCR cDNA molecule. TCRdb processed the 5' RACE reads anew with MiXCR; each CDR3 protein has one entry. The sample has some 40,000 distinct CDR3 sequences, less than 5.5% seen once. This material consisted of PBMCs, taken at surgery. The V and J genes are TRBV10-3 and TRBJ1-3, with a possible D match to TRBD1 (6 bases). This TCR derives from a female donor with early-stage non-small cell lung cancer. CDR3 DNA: TGTGCCATCAGGGACAGCTCTGGAAACACCATATATTTT. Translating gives CAIRDSSGNTIYF.